The 18 T cell receptor beta chains below come from one sample, sequenced in a study of regulatory dendritic cells for organ transplantation. Sorted subsets were CFSE-labeled and cultured approximately 5 days with allogeneic dendritic cells. For these TCRs, the target antigens are not known. The table came from immunoSEQ multiplex PCR; TCRdb's copy has only in-frame clones and leaves some out. The sample includes some 12,000 clones, 60% to 80% of them seen just once. Sample: naive CD4+ T cells from blood cultured with regulatory dendritic cells. Specified subset: CD45RA+ naive T cells. The source of these receptors is a human donor in good health.

V gene TRBV18 combines with J gene TRBJ1-5; D not certain. V gave up 6 bases and J gave up 0 bases, with 6 bases separating them. The CDR3 consists of 13 residues. CDR1 is KGHSH, CDR2 LQKENI, per germline. CDR3 sequence (DNA): TGTGCCAGCTCGGGAGGTAGCAATCAGCCCCAGCATTTT. Its protein product is CASSGGSNQPQHF.

The chain combines TRBV2 with TRBJ1-5; weak D call: TRBD1 (5 bases). V lost 4 bases and J lost 6, with 16 bases in between. The CDR3 sequence is 15 residues long. Germline V gene sequence: CDR1 SNHLY, CDR2 FYNNEI. Here the CDR3 DNA reads TGTGCCAGCAGTGCGATATCGGGGGACGGTCAGCCCCAGCATTTT. This translates into CASSAISGDGQPQHF.

This clone was recorded once. This rearrangement joins TRBV5-8 to TRBJ1-5, with TRBD1 matching 10 bases. Trimming removed 6 bases from V and 1 base from J; junction bases left unmatched: 7. The CDR3 extends over 16 amino acids. Germline-derived CDR1 and CDR2 are SGHTS and YDEGEE. The CDR3 loop reads CASTYWDRGSNQPQHF. In DNA form, the CDR3 reads TGTGCCAGCACCTACTGGGACAGGGGAAGCAATCAGCCCCAGCATTTT.

The V gene is TRBV19, the J gene TRBJ2-4; D perhaps matches TRBD1 (5 bases). The CDR3 consists of 16 residues. The germline CDR1 and CDR2 sequences are LNHDA and SQIVND (reference sequence). Trimming pared 1 base from V and 4 bases from J, leaving 14 bases between. This chain's CDR3 is CASSIALDRLKNIQYF. The CDR3 DNA reads as TGTGCCAGTAGTATAGCCCTCGACAGATTGAAAAACATTCAGTACTTC.

J is TRBJ1-4 and V is TRBV6-5, with a weak D call TRBD1 (6 bases). V dropped 6 bases and J dropped 2 bases, with 10 bases sitting between them. The CDR3 contains 14 residues. In germline, CDR1 is MNHEY, CDR2 SVGAGI. CDR3 protein: CASRNTGTNEKLFF. For the CDR3, the DNA is TGTGCCAGCAGGAATACAGGGACTAATGAAAAACTGTTTTTT.

This clone was counted a few times. The chain recombines TRBV5-1 with TRBJ1-4; 9 nucleotides match TRBD1. V lost 1 base to trimming and J lost 3 bases; unmatched junction nucleotides: 1. CDR1 and CDR2 from the germline V gene are SGHRS and YFSETQ. This CDR3 has 15 amino acids. The CDR3 DNA reads TGCGCCAGCAGCTTGCGACAGGGGGCTAATGAAAAACTGTTTTTT. Protein: CASSLRQGANEKLFF.

The chain employs TRBV5-1 and TRBJ2-5, with 9 bases that match TRBD1. Germline-derived CDR1 and CDR2 are SGHRS and YFSETQ. The CDR3 is 14 amino acids. Trimming took 5 bases from V and 4 from J; bases not matched to a gene: 6. The CDR3 reads CASSSTGGRETQYF. The CDR3 coding sequence is TGCGCCAGCAGTTCGACAGGGGGACGAGAGACCCAGTACTTC.

The chain couples TRBV5-1 to TRBJ2-7, with D possibly matching TRBD1 (5 bases). The CDR3 runs 14 residues. Germline CDR1 and CDR2: SGHRS and YFSETQ. Trimming took off 0 bases at V and 5 bases at J, with 12 bases between the two ends. The CDR3 DNA reads TGCGCCAGCAGCTTGGAGGGCAGGGCCAACGAGCAGTACTTC. Translation: CASSLEGRANEQYF.

This clone is a singleton in its sample. The chain joins TRBV6-1 to TRBJ2-3, with TRBD2 matching 9 bases. The J segment lost 1 base and the V segment lost 5 bases, leaving 4 bases of the junction unmatched. Looked up from germline, CDR1 is MNHNS and CDR2 is SASEGT. This CDR3 is 15 amino acids long. The DNA for the CDR3 is TGTGCCAGCAGTCAGACTAGCGGTCGCACAGATACGCAGTATTTT. It encodes CASSQTSGRTDTQYF.

J is TRBJ1-1 and V is TRBV4-1; D perhaps matches TRBD1 (5 bases). Germline CDR1 MGHRA, CDR2 YSYEKL. V lost 6 bases, J lost 5 bases, and 16 bases lay in between. This CDR3 is 14 amino acids long. The CDR3 coding sequence is TGCGCCAGCAGTCTTCCAGGGATGCGGACTGAAGCTTTCTTT. It specifies CASSLPGMRTEAFF.

The sample holds a few counts of this clone. The J gene is TRBJ2-1, the V gene TRBV4-2; 9 bases map to TRBD2. Per germline, CDR1 LGHNA and CDR2 YNFKEQ. CDR3 length: 14 residues. V was pared by 4 bases and J by 9 bases, with 7 bases of the junction left unmatched. The CDR3: CASSRGLAKGEQFF. Here the CDR3 DNA reads TGTGCCAGCAGCCGGGGACTAGCTAAGGGTGAGCAGTTCTTC.

The chain combines TRBV7-8 with TRBJ2-1; maybe TRBD2 (6 bases). Germline V gives CDR1 SGHVS, CDR2 FQNEAQ. V gave up 5 bases and J gave up 6 bases, with 14 bases separating them. The CDR3 sequence is 14 residues long. CDR3 bases: TGTGCCAGCAGCCGGGGAGGAGTCGGCAATGAGCAGTTCTTC. Amino acid sequence: CASSRGGVGNEQFF.

This chain links TRBV6-1 with TRBJ2-5, with D perhaps matching TRBD1 (5 bases). CDR1 is MNHNS and CDR2 is SASEGT in the germline V gene. Trimming cost V 7 bases and J 1 base, with 10 bases left between them. There are 13 residues in the CDR3. The CDR3 here is CASKRGPQETQYF. CDR3 DNA sequence: TGTGCCAGCAAAAGGGGCCCCCAAGAGACCCAGTACTTC.

The chain carries TRBV6-5 and TRBJ1-1; weak D call: TRBD1 (5 bases). CDR3 size: 14 residues. Germline CDR1 reads MNHEY; CDR2 reads SVGAGI. V lost 5 bases, J lost 1 base, and 11 bases lay in between. In nucleotides, the CDR3 is TGTGCCAGCAGTCCGGGACTCCCGAACACTGAAGCTTTCTTT. This gives the protein CASSPGLPNTEAFF.

The genes are TRBV4-1 and TRBJ1-4; 7 bases agree with TRBD1. V lost 4 bases and J lost 0; bases outside the gene matches: 5. Germline V gene data show CDR1 as MGHRA and CDR2 as YSYEKL. The CDR3 loop spans 16 amino acids. The CDR3 sequence is CASSPGQTATNEKLFF. The CDR3 DNA is TGCGCCAGCAGCCCGGGACAGACTGCAACTAATGAAAAACTGTTTTTT.

The chain joins TRBV13 to TRBJ1-2; perhaps TRBD1 as D (5 bases). The V gene's germline CDR1 is PRHDT and CDR2 FYEKMQ (reference sequence). Trimming left V 0 bases short and J 6 bases short, with 5 bases between. The CDR3 totals 12 residues. Here the CDR3 reads CASSLGGDGYTF. In nucleotides, the CDR3 is TGTGCCAGCAGCTTAGGAGGGGATGGCTACACCTTC.

V gene TRBV7-2 combines with J gene TRBJ1-2; D perhaps matches TRBD1 (6 bases). Germline V CDR1 and CDR2: SGHTA, FQGNSA. CDR3 length: 16 residues. V shed 4 bases and J shed 1 base, with 16 bases lying between them. The DNA for the CDR3 is TGTGCCAGCAGCTCTTTCGCGAGAGGGGGTAACTATGGCTACACCTTC. It is translated as CASSSFARGGNYGYTF.

The CDR3 loop is CASSFGLTDTQYF. In nucleotides, the CDR3 is TGTGCCAGCAGCTTCGGACTCACAGATACGCAGTATTTT. The chain combines TRBV7-2 with TRBJ2-3; D perhaps matches TRBD2 (5 bases). CDR1 and CDR2 (germline): SGHTA, FQGNSA. This CDR3 has 13 residues. Trimming stripped 3 bases from V and 2 bases from J, with 6 bases between. Full variable domain (rest looked up from reference TRBV7-2 and TRBJ2-3): GAGVSQSPSNKVTEKGKDVELRCDPISGHTALYWYRQSLGQGLEFLIYFQGNSAPDKSGLPSDRFSAERTGGSVSTLTIQRTQQEDSAVYLCASSFGLTDTQYFGPGTRLTVL.